The sequence of this T cell receptor (beta chain) was determined in a study of T cell responses to AZD1222 COVID-19 vaccine. As to this clone: The antigen is not known. Other DNA variants within this sample encode the same CDR3.

Assay used: immunoSEQ multiplex PCR; TCRdb lists only in-frame clones, some missing. The data show about 140,000 clones, approximately 90% seen once. Whole-study findings and limits: Sampled repertoires all dated from after the peak T cell response. A reported finding is that nearly half of spike-specific TCRs target unmutated variant regions.

The specimen comprised peripheral blood, sampled on day 0 of AZD1222 vaccination. This receptor was obtained from an adult in good health.

CDR3 bases: TGTGCCAGCAGCTTACCCGGGAGCAATCAGCCCCAGCATTTT. Its translation is CASSLPGSNQPQHF. The chain couples TRBV7-9 to TRBJ1-5, with no clear D. The CDR3 is made up of 14 amino acids. Trimming removed 2 bases at V and 1 base at J, with 6 bases between. Germline loops: CDR1 SEHNR, CDR2 FQNEAQ (reference sequence).